The rows below give T cell receptor beta chains drawn from one sample of a study of blood T cell repertoires in COVID-19. Profiled with immunoSEQ multiplex PCR; TCRdb holds only in-frame clones, not every one. The table shows a few hundred thousand clones, with 70% to 90% occurring only once. The sequenced material came from PBMCs or T cells enriched from blood (not recorded which). All receptors derive from a woman in her fifties or sixties who had recovered from COVID-19. Both conserved end residues are part of each CDR3. Each record gives: V gene, D gene, clone size, J gene, CDR3 protein, CDR3 DNA. D genes are given only for firm matches. Clone size, where shown, is once, few, many, or a class for clones that have expanded.

>TRBV4-1|.|once|TRBJ2-7
CASSLPGEFTHEQYF
TGCGCCAGCAGCCTCCCAGGGGAGTTCACCCACGAGCAGTACTTC
>TRBV12-5|.|.|TRBJ2-7
CASGLGQTGDYEQYF
TGTGCTAGTGGTTTGGGACAGACAGGAGACTACGAGCAGTACTTC
>TRBV5-1|.|once|TRBJ1-5
CASSLGSSTYSNQPQHF
TGCGCCAGCAGTTTGGGGTCCTCAACTTATAGCAATCAGCCCCAGCATTTT
>TRBV4-1|TRBD1|.|TRBJ2-6
CASSQIQVRGPLRPGANVLTF
TGCGCCAGCAGCCAAATCCAGGTCAGGGGGCCCCTGAGACCTGGGGCCAACGTCCTGACTTTC
>TRBV18|TRBD1|.|TRBJ2-7
CASSPPGQGAGEQYF
TGTGCCAGCTCACCACCGGGGCAGGGGGCAGGGGAGCAGTACTTC
>TRBV5-4|TRBD2|.|TRBJ2-1
CASSLNLAGSTEQFF
TGTGCCAGCAGCTTGAATCTAGCGGGAAGCACTGAGCAGTTCTTC
>TRBV5-1|TRBD1|.|TRBJ1-5
CASSLGQGGNQPQHF
TGCGCCAGCAGCTTGGGACAGGGCGGCAATCAGCCCCAGCATTTT
>TRBV11-2|.|.|TRBJ2-1
CAAGAGYYNEQFF
TGTGCCGCCGGGGCGGGATATTACAATGAGCAGTTCTTC
>TRBV29-1|.|once|TRBJ2-5
CSVEVTQGQTQYF
TGCAGCGTTGAAGTAACCCAGGGGCAGACCCAGTACTTC
>TRBV19|.|.|TRBJ1-2
CASSMRAGEGYGYTF
TGTGCCAGTAGTATGAGGGCAGGGGAGGGCTATGGCTACACCTTC
>TRBV11-3|.|.|TRBJ2-7
CASSPGKGYEQYF
TGTGCCAGCAGCCCCGGGAAAGGCTACGAGCAGTACTTC
>TRBV18|TRBD2|few|TRBJ2-1
CASSPEGGGYNEQFF
TGTGCCAGCTCACCGGAGGGCGGGGGTTACAATGAGCAGTTCTTC
>TRBV4-1|.|.|TRBJ1-6
CASSQEDSNSYNSPLHF
TGCGCCAGCAGCCAAGAGGACAGCAACTCCTATAATTCACCCCTCCACTTT
>TRBV6-2/TRBV6-3|.|few|TRBJ1-5
CASSYSKKGTALNQPQHF
TGTGCCAGCAGTTACTCGAAAAAAGGGACTGCTCTAAATCAGCCCCAGCATTTT
>TRBV2|TRBD1|.|TRBJ1-2
CASSEWDSYGYTF
TGTGCCAGCAGTGAATGGGACAGCTATGGCTACACCTTC
>TRBV4-2|TRBD2|once|TRBJ2-3
CASSQDQTSGGDTQYF
TGTGCCAGCAGCCAAGACCAGACTAGCGGAGGAGATACGCAGTATTTT
>TRBV6-5|TRBD1|.|TRBJ2-2
CASSFTGGSGELFF
TGTGCCAGCAGTTTTACAGGGGGCAGCGGGGAGCTGTTTTTT
>TRBV27|TRBD1|.|TRBJ1-1
CASSLGQGVTEAFF
TGTGCCAGCAGTTTGGGACAGGGGGTGACTGAAGCTTTCTTT
>TRBV18|.|.|TRBJ2-1
CASSPSTNNEQFF
TGTGCCAGCTCACCCTCTACGAACAATGAGCAGTTCTTC
>TRBV28|.|.|TRBJ1-3
CASSLSDNYPSGNTIYF
TGTGCCAGCAGTCTCTCGGACAATTACCCCTCTGGAAACACCATATATTTT
>TRBV19|TRBD1|few|TRBJ2-5
CASSKGAETQYF
TGTGCCAGTAGTAAGGGGGCTGAGACCCAGTACTTC
>TRBV7-9|TRBD1|.|TRBJ1-6
CASSLYDRDNSPLHF
TGTGCCAGCAGTTTATACGACAGGGATAATTCACCCCTCCACTTT
>TRBV3-1/TRBV3-2|TRBD2|.|TRBJ2-1
CASSPIAGGTYNEQFF
TGCGCCAGCAGCCCTATAGCGGGAGGAACCTACAATGAGCAGTTCTTC
>TRBV28|.|.|TRBJ2-7
CASSLAGRTYEQYF
TGTGCCAGCAGTTTAGCAGGGCGAACCTACGAGCAGTACTTC
>TRBV28|.|once|TRBJ2-7
CASSTGLYEQYF
TGTGCCAGCAGCACGGGACTCTACGAGCAGTACTTC
>TRBV28|TRBD2|.|TRBJ2-7
CASSEPVGLAGEWEQYF
TGTGCCAGCAGTGAACCCGTCGGACTAGCGGGAGAGTGGGAGCAGTACTTC
>TRBV19|.|once|TRBJ1-1
CASSSGRGNTEAFF
TGTGCCAGTAGTAGCGGCAGGGGGAACACTGAAGCTTTCTTT
>TRBV9|TRBD2|.|TRBJ2-1
CASSVGLAGGSYNEQFF
TGTGCCAGCAGCGTAGGACTAGCGGGAGGTTCCTACAATGAGCAGTTCTTC
>TRBV2|.|.|TRBJ1-5
CASSDTVVGQPQHF
TGTGCCAGCAGTGATACAGTCGTCGGTCAGCCCCAGCATTTT
>TRBV4-2|.|.|TRBJ2-1
CASSQGLMDEQFF
TGTGCCAGCAGCCAAGGACTGATGGATGAGCAGTTCTTC
>TRBV6-5|.|.|TRBJ2-3
CASSYGSGGTKDTQYF
TGTGCCAGCAGTTACGGGTCAGGGGGGACGAAAGATACGCAGTATTTT
>TRBV2|.|.|TRBJ1-2
CASRPDRRGYTF
TGTGCCAGCAGACCGGACAGACGAGGCTACACCTTC
>TRBV4-1|.|.|TRBJ1-2
CASSQQLQNGGVYGYTF
TGCGCCAGCAGCCAACAACTCCAGAATGGGGGCGTCTATGGCTACACCTTC
>TRBV28|.|.|TRBJ1-2
CASSFSGGGGYTF
TGTGCCAGCAGTTTTTCTGGGGGCGGTGGCTACACCTTC
>TRBV28|.|.|TRBJ2-7
CASSSGTFTYEQYF
TGTGCCAGCAGTTCCGGGACTTTCACCTACGAGCAGTACTTC
>TRBV9|.|.|TRBJ1-1
CASSVGINTEAFF
TGTGCCAGCAGCGTAGGTATAAACACTGAAGCTTTCTTT
>TRBV2|.|.|TRBJ1-6
CASSGDASPLHF
TGTGCCAGCAGTGGAGATGCGTCACCCCTCCACTTT
>TRBV3-1/TRBV3-2|TRBD1|.|TRBJ1-2
CASSPRQGVSYGYTF
TGTGCCAGCAGCCCCCGACAGGGGGTGAGCTATGGCTACACCTTC
>TRBV6-5|TRBD1|.|TRBJ2-7
CASSRDRISHEQYF
TGTGCCAGCAGCCGGGACAGGATATCCCACGAGCAGTACTTC
>TRBV2|.|.|TRBJ1-1
CASRDSLNTEAFF
TGTGCCAGCAGGGACAGTCTGAACACTGAAGCTTTCTTT
>TRBV10-3|TRBD1|.|TRBJ2-7
CAITRDRDYEQYF
TGTGCCATCACGAGGGACAGGGACTACGAGCAGTACTTC